The 20 T cell receptor beta chains in this list originate from one sample, sequenced in a study of cytomegalovirus exposure and HLA in healthy donors. The primer mix had 60 Vbeta and 13 Jbeta primers. Assay used: immunoSEQ multiplex PCR; TCRdb lists only in-frame clones, some missing. Here the sample spans some 150,000 clones, roughly 85% being singletons. The sequenced material came from PBMCs. These receptor sequences come from a young woman in good health and CMV-seronegative.

This clone was observed a single time. The chain joins TRBV11-3 to TRBJ2-1, with 7 bases fitting TRBD1. CDR1 and CDR2 from the germline V gene are SGHNT and YENEEA. The CDR3 is 16 amino acids. With V trimmed by 5 bases and J by 0 bases, 7 bases remained unmatched. Here the CDR3 reads CASSRGQPSSYNEQFF. The CDR3 DNA reads TGTGCCAGCAGCCGGGGACAGCCGAGCTCCTACAATGAGCAGTTCTTC.

The genes are TRBV15 and TRBJ1-4; the D gene is possibly TRBD1 (5 bases). The V and J ends lost 3 bases and 10 bases respectively, with 15 bases between them. The CDR3 spans 14 residues. Germline V gene sequence: CDR1 LNHNV, CDR2 YYDKDF (reference sequence). The DNA of the CDR3 is TGTGCCACCAGCAGTGATTCTCGGGGGGGAAAACTGTTTTTT. Protein: CATSSDSRGGKLFF. Full variable domain (rest looked up from reference TRBV15 and TRBJ1-4): DAMVIQNPRYQVTQFGKPVTLSCSQTLNHNVMYWYQQKSSQAPKLLFHYYDKDFNNEADTPDNFQSRRPNTSFCFLDIRSPGLGDTAMYLCATSSDSRGGKLFFGSGTQLSVL.

The chain combines TRBV29-1 with TRBJ1-1; no clear D. CDR1 and CDR2 from the germline V gene are SQVTM and ANQGSEA. The V gene lost 7 bases and the J gene lost 0 bases, with 9 bases spanning the gap. This CDR3 has 12 amino acids. CDR3 DNA: TGCAGCGCTGGCAGATTGAACACTGAAGCTTTCTTT. The encoded protein is CSAGRLNTEAFF.

There are a few counts of this clone. The rearrangement links TRBV5-4 to TRBJ1-2, with 11 bases that match TRBD1. The germline CDR1 and CDR2 sequences are SGHNT and YYREEE (reference sequence). V gave up 0 bases and J gave up 3 bases; unmatched junction bases: 10. CDR3 length: 18 residues. In DNA, the CDR3 is TGTGCCAGCAGCTTGGCAAGGACAGGGGGCTTAACCTACTATGGCTACACCTTC. The encoded protein is CASSLARTGGLTYYGYTF.

For the CDR3, the DNA is TGTGCCAGCAGACAAAGAACAGGGGGTGGAACCGGGGAGCTGTTTTTT. It encodes CASRQRTGGGTGELFF. The rearrangement joins TRBV7-3 to TRBJ2-2; 8 nucleotides align to TRBD1. The CDR3 consists of 16 residues. Losses at the gene ends were 6 bases for V and 5 bases for J; bases not matched to a gene: 11. CDR1 SGHTA and CDR2 FQGTGA come from the germline V gene.

The gene calls are TRBV11-2 and TRBJ2-7; 7 nucleotides align to TRBD2. The CDR3 length is 16 residues. Germline V gives CDR1 SGHAT, CDR2 FQNNGV. The ends lost 5 bases at V and 4 bases at J; junction bases unmatched: 14. CDR3 residues: CASSPLGGMKAYEQYF. The CDR3 coding sequence is TGTGCCAGCAGCCCCCTGGGGGGGATGAAGGCTTACGAGCAGTACTTC.

This rearrangement joins TRBV10-3 to TRBJ2-2, with TRBD2 as a possible D gene (5 bases). V lost 6 bases and J lost 2, with 13 bases in between. Germline V gives CDR1 ENHRY, CDR2 SYGVKD. The CDR3 length is 15 residues. CDR3 nucleotide sequence: TGTGCCATCAGACCCGGAGGAGCTAACACCGGGGAGCTGTTTTTT. Protein product: CAIRPGGANTGELFF.

V gene TRBV9 combines with J gene TRBJ2-7, with D possibly being TRBD1 (5 bases). The CDR3 is 13 amino acids. V lost 0 bases to trimming and J lost 5 bases, with 9 bases between them. The germline gives CDR1 SGDLS, CDR2 YYNGEE. In nucleotides, the CDR3 is TGTGCCAGCAGCGTAGGGTTAGGGGACGAGCAGTACTTC. As protein: CASSVGLGDEQYF.

The genes are TRBV4-3 and TRBJ1-2, with D perhaps matching TRBD1 (6 bases). V was clipped by 4 bases and J by 4 bases, with 10 bases between them. Germline V lookup: CDR1 LGHNA, CDR2 YSLEER. CDR3 length: 13 amino acids. The CDR3 sequence: CASSLTRGYGYTF. The CDR3 DNA reads as TGCGCCAGCAGCCTCACCAGGGGCTATGGCTACACCTTC.

The chain combines TRBV2 with TRBJ2-6, with TRBD1 matching over 7 bases. The CDR3 loop spans 15 amino acids. V trimming: 2 bases; J trimming: 2 bases; junction bases outside the gene matches: 0. Germline V gene sequence: CDR1 SNHLY, CDR2 FYNNEI. CDR3 in amino acids: CASSEQGAGANVLTF. CDR3 DNA: TGTGCCAGCAGTGAACAGGGGGCTGGGGCCAACGTCCTGACTTTC.

The table lists this clone with a count of one. The V call is TRBV9, the J call TRBJ2-1, with TRBD1 matching 7 bases. Trimming cost V 2 bases and J 8 bases; bases outside gene matches: 10. The CDR3 runs 15 residues. The germline V gene encodes CDR1 SGDLS and CDR2 YYNGEE. As DNA, the CDR3 is TGTGCCAGCAGCGTCGAGGGGGCGCTTAGCGATGAGCAGTTCTTC. Amino acid sequence: CASSVEGALSDEQFF.

The chain carries TRBV5-6 and TRBJ2-4, with D maybe TRBD1 (5 bases). Trimming stripped 4 bases from V and 6 bases from J, with 14 bases between. CDR1 and CDR2 from the germline V gene are SGHDT and YYEEEE. The CDR3 spans 14 residues. CDR3 loop: CASSRGQGGNIQYF. CDR3 coding DNA: TGTGCCAGCAGCCGTGGACAAGGCGGAAACATTCAGTACTTC.

The chain recombines TRBV27 with TRBJ2-7; TRBD2 might be the D (5 bases). Germline V gene lookup returns CDR1 MNHEY and CDR2 SMNVEV (reference sequence). The germline V and J ends were trimmed by 3 bases and 3 bases, with 9 bases remaining between them. The CDR3 spans 13 residues. The CDR3: CASSFREDYEQYF. In DNA, the CDR3 is TGTGCCAGCAGTTTCCGGGAAGACTACGAGCAGTACTTC.

This rearrangement joins TRBV27 to TRBJ1-1; TRBD1 agrees at 7 bases. The CDR3 covers 13 residues. The V gene's germline CDR1 is MNHEY and CDR2 SMNVEV (reference sequence). V was clipped by 6 bases and J by 4 bases; unmatched bases: 5. Here the CDR3 DNA reads TGTGCCAGCAGGCCGACAGGGTCCACTGAAGCTTTCTTT. Its protein product is CASRPTGSTEAFF.

The chain links TRBV9 to TRBJ2-3; tentatively, D is TRBD2 (6 bases). The V gene lost 3 bases and the J gene lost 2 bases, with 16 bases spanning the gap. CDR1 SGDLS and CDR2 YYNGEE come from the germline V gene. The CDR3 covers 16 residues. The chain's CDR3 is CASSALGRSDTDTQYF. CDR3 in DNA: TGTGCCAGCAGCGCGCTGGGGAGGAGCGACACAGATACGCAGTATTTT.

The chain has TRBV2 and TRBJ1-2; D is undetermined. CDR1 is SNHLY and CDR2 is FYNNEI in the germline V gene. The CDR3 has 12 residues. Trimming pared 7 bases from V and 4 bases from J, leaving 10 bases between. The CDR3 sequence: CASTRLPYGYTF. The CDR3 nucleotides are TGTGCCAGCACGAGGTTACCCTATGGCTACACCTTC.

The CDR3 loop reads CASSAEGTGELFF. The CDR3 DNA reads TGTGCCAGCAGCGCCGAGGGCACCGGGGAGCTGTTTTTT. The gene calls are TRBV5-6 and TRBJ2-2, with D maybe TRBD2 (5 bases). V was trimmed by 4 bases and J by 4 bases, leaving 8 bases between them. CDR1 and CDR2 from the germline V gene are SGHDT and YYEEEE. This CDR3 spans 13 amino acids. Combining the CDR3 with reference TRBV5-6 and TRBJ2-2 gives the whole variable domain DAGVTQSPTHLIKTRGQQVTLRCSPKSGHDTVSWYQQALGQGPQFIFQYYEEEERQRGNFPDRFSGHQFPNYSSELNVNALLLGDSALYLCASSAEGTGELFFGEGSRLTVL.

This clone was counted between two and nine times. This chain links TRBV13 with TRBJ1-1; D is unresolved. Trimming removed 3 bases at V and 1 base at J, with 3 bases between. CDR1 and CDR2 (germline): PRHDT, FYEKMQ (reference sequence). The CDR3 runs to 12 residues. The CDR3 coding sequence is TGTGCCAGCAGCTTTCAGAACACTGAAGCTTTCTTT. As protein: CASSFQNTEAFF.

As regards this clone: Other DNA sequences of this sample code for an identical CDR3. The CDR3 DNA reads TGTGCCAGTTCCCCAGACAGAAACTATGGCTACACCTTC. Its protein product is CASSPDRNYGYTF. The chain joins TRBV7-3 to TRBJ1-2; D is perhaps TRBD1 (5 bases). CDR3 size: 13 residues. V was pared by 9 bases and J by 2 bases, with 13 bases between. Germline V gives CDR1 SGHTA, CDR2 FQGTGA.

V usage is TRBV30 and J usage is TRBJ1-5; D ambiguous. This CDR3 comprises 13 residues. In germline, CDR1 is GTSNPN, CDR2 SVGIG (reference sequence). V lost 3 bases to trimming and J lost 7 bases, with 13 bases between them. Here the CDR3 DNA reads TGTGCCTGGAGCCGGGAGGGCAGGCAGCCCCAGCATTTT. Amino acids: CAWSREGRQPQHF.